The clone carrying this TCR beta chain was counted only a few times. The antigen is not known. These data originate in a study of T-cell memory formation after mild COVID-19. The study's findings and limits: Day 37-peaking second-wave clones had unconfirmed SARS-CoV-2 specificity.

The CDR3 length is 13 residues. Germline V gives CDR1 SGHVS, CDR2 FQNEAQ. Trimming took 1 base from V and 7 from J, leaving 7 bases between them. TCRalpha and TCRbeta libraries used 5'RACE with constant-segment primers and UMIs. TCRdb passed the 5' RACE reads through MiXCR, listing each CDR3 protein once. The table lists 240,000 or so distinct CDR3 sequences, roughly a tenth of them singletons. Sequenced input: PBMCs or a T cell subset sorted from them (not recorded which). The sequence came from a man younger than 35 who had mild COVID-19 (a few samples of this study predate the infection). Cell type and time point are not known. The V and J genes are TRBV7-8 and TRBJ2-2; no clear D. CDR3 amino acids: CASSLETHGELFF. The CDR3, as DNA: TGTGCCAGCAGCTTAGAAACCCACGGGGAGCTGTTTTTT.